This TCR beta chain was profiled in a study of cytomegalovirus exposure and HLA in healthy donors (dated by TCRdb to about 2017). Study-wide context: According to an earlier analysis of a few hundred of the donors, 200 million or so T cells yielded roughly 110 million unique TCR beta sequences and 250 to 350 Gb of sequence data. An early release that covered fewer than 750 HLA-typed donors contained 250 to 350 gigabases of sequencing data and 85 million to 100 million unique TCR sequences. The genetic ancestry cluster associated with self-reported Caucasian donors included 70% to 85% of the approximately 430 genotyped donors. The study aimed to test whether cataloging public T cell receptors could reveal signatures of past pathogen exposure. The study used immunosequencing to profile the T cell repertoires of around 600 subjects and linked those repertoires to cytomegalovirus serostatus. In addition to the first cohort of about 650 subjects, a separate validation cohort of under 150 different subjects was used. High-throughput TCR immunosequencing, statistical association of individual TCRs with disease status, and machine learning were combined to predict cytomegalovirus infection status. A later analysis re-examined previously published TCR beta repertoires from just over 650 donors and added high-resolution HLA genotyping to investigate patterns of TCR occurrence. The later analysis used no new phenotypic data to find candidate immune exposures, relying instead on TCR beta sequences and their occurrence across donors. An earlier analysis of nearly 600 of the donors applied high-throughput TCR beta sequencing to assess whether each TCR beta V gene segment acted as functional or pseudogenic. Donor age, sex, ethnicity and CMV serostatus were compiled alongside the repertoire data. A later genetic analysis used genome-wide SNP genotypes for about three fifths of the 666 donors, treating that subset as a discovery cohort. Every repertoire in the discovery cohort had been generated on one and the same sequencing platform. HLA typing included class I and class II loci at four-digit resolution. Typing coverage varied by locus: 629-630 donors for A, B, C, DRB1 and DQB1; roughly 520 for DQA1; approximately 570 for DPA1; approximately 490 for DPB1. About five DR-DQ haplotypes were handled as single units for association and clustering, since linkage in the cohort was strong. On average, 235,054 unique TCR beta nucleotide sequences were sequenced per donor among about 400 genotyped donors of the cohort, with roughly 18% of those sequences being non-productive. Results and caveats for the whole study, not just this receptor: This cohort had only TCR beta chains sequenced, and the lack of alpha or paired-chain data limited which features could be detected. Compared with the approximately 600-donor mean, donors in an Asian-associated ancestry cluster had fewer N-insertions in productive TCRs, according to a later genetic analysis. In both the original and validation cohorts, the classifier was reported to diagnose cytomegalovirus status with high specificity and sensitivity. A few of the identified cytomegalovirus-associated TCR beta chains were confirmed in vitro to be specific for cytomegalovirus antigens. Several of the top co-occurrence clusters appeared to be linked to parvovirus B19, influenza, CMV and Epstein-Barr virus, according to a later analysis. A cluster of highly shared sequence variants was judged likely to represent a technical artifact of the sequencing pipeline. Most TCR sequences were observed very rarely across donors, whereas some public TCRs were present in many individuals. According to the authors, the approach could potentially be generalized to other disease states and immunological phenotypes. When HLA alleles, especially DR and DQ, strongly co-occurred, TCR associations were difficult to assign to individual alleles. The only immune exposure information available for the cohort was CMV serostatus. In a later analysis, HLA-associated TCR beta chains showed more clonal expansion and lower generation probabilities than non-associated chains that were equally common. In an earlier analysis of 587 of the donors, most TCR beta V segments appeared in productive rearrangements about 87% or about 30% of the time, broadly matching IMGT annotations. Sequencing depth was assumed to be roughly uniform across donors in the presence/absence analyses, though that assumption may not hold. HLA typing was unavailable for some donors at each locus, so association tests used only the typed subset. Correlated functional status among segregating V segments might be attributable to linkage disequilibrium, but an unknown experimental factor could not be ruled out. A later analysis found that most CMV-associated TCR beta chains appeared HLA-restricted, with HLA associations seemingly driven largely by CMV exposure. Some IMGT-functional V segments, including TRBV6-2 and TRBV6-3, could not be told apart with the 87-base-pair reads, so those segments were excluded. The study listed around 160 TCR beta chains as associated with cytomegalovirus. An association between a missense DCLRE1C variant and V-gene and J-gene trimming of TCR beta chains was found in a later genetic analysis and replicated in an independent cohort. A later analysis found that TCR association rates varied across HLA loci, with DRB1 alleles showing the most associated TCRs and HLA-C alleles the fewest. In a later analysis, more than 15,000 TCR beta sequences were associated with specific HLA alleles at a false discovery rate of 0.05. A further reported finding was that TCR beta sequences accurately predicted the HLA-A and HLA-B alleles for most subjects in the first cohort. Because counts were too low, approximately 15 rarely observed V segments, including chromosome 9 orphons, were excluded from the earlier analysis of some 540 of the donors.

In the case of this clone: The specificity of this receptor is unknown. Base qualities are missing; no much larger clone stands one base away.

In total, about 650 healthy bone marrow donors made up the cohort. At the time of sampling, all cohort members were nominally healthy, though unrecorded immune exposures were likely present. The donor was CMV seronegative and belonged to the group of 350 to 400 seronegative cohort members. Each donor provided a peripheral blood sample, and peripheral blood mononuclear cells were used for TCR beta sequencing. The Qiagen DNeasy Blood Extraction Kit was used to extract genomic DNA from the blood cell samples. Taken from the germline V gene (reference sequence), the CDR1 and CDR2 loops are MNHEY and SMNVEV. Relative to germline, V is 5 bases shorter and J is 6 bases shorter, with 20 bases between their ends. Including the terminal cysteine and phenylalanine, the CDR3 comprises 15 residues. Only the CDR3 DNA stays, 45 bases, in frame from base 1. Receptor amplification or capture employed the immunoSEQ multiplex PCR assay. The multiplex PCR relied on a mix of 60 forward primers for TCR Vbeta segments and 13 reverse primers for TCR Jbeta segments. A multiplex PCR assay on genomic DNA amplified the CDR3 region of rearranged TCR beta genes. On the Illumina HiSeq System, the amplified TCR beta libraries were sequenced as 87-base-pair reads. The study's processing was this. Across the 640 or so repertoires, a later analysis counted 80 million or so unique TCR beta chains, roughly 11 million of which were shared by at least two donors. Raw reads were error-corrected and collapsed into unique sequences with a nearest-neighbor algorithm that merged closely related sequences to remove PCR and sequencing errors. Alignment of CDR3 sequences to IMGT reference sequences was used to assign V, D and J gene segments. For a sequence to be retained, at least a six-nucleotide match to both a V gene segment and a J gene segment was required. Rearrangements were classified as productive when the CDR3 lacked stop codons and remained in frame with V and J, and all other rearrangements were classified as non-productive. Following IMGT convention, CDR3 was defined as the stretch from the second conserved V-encoded cysteine up to the conserved J-encoded phenylalanine. Sequences without an unambiguous match to a single V gene segment were excluded from the earlier analysis of about 600 of the donors. An earlier analysis of a few hundred of the donors classified V segments as functional when productive rearrangements were above 56.7% and as segregating when the standard deviation between donors was above 5%. To diagnose cytomegalovirus status from the catalog of TCR beta chain sequences, a statistical classification framework was built. In a later analysis, TCR nucleotide sequences were compared against IMGT/GENE-DB human TR gene sequences so that V and J genes could be assigned. Using the TCRdist pipeline, a later analysis assigned CDR3 sequences along with most-parsimonious VDJ recombination scenarios. In a later analysis, each TCR beta chain was defined by its CDR3 amino acid sequence together with its V-gene family, and reads lacking a unique V-gene family were excluded. In a later analysis, 550 to 650 highly shared, low-generation-probability nucleotide sequences were removed to address suspected cross-contamination and a sequencing artifact. A later analysis calculated a clonal expansion index for each public chain from normalized within-repertoire ranks of inferred template counts. Generation probabilities in a later analysis came from a VDJ recombination model fitted to out-of-frame rearrangements, and those results were checked against IGoR. In a later analysis, hypergeometric tests were used to score TCR-TCR, TCR-HLA and TCR-CMV co-occurrence, with a repertoire-size bias correction applied to TCR pairs. In a later analysis, false discovery rates were estimated by permuting HLA or CMV assignments 20 times. In a later analysis, co-occurring TCRs were grouped with DBSCAN, and TCRdist sequence similarity was added when clustering was performed within HLA-allele-positive subsets. For co-occurrence clustering, repertoires with fewer than 30,000 or more than 120,000 public chains were excluded, along with a handful of repertoires with anomalous nucleotide sharing. TCRdb provides this immuneACCESS table in a form limited to in-frame rearrangements. Some clones are lacking; in checked studies, under half of them reflect an unresolved V gene, and why the rest are absent is not known. The DNA was the basis for D and trimming; V, J and clone size are from that table. In this sample the table shows 95,000 to 110,000 clones, 77% of which occur a single time. The ten largest clones take up approximately 4.2% of the sample.

The V and J segments used are TRBV27 and TRBJ2-7, with TRBD1 as a weak D call on 6 bases. Material: PBMCs. The TCR was taken from a male donor in good health and CMV-seronegative. The DNA sequence is TGTGCCAGCAGTCGTTCAGGGGTAACGTTGTTCGAGCAGTACTTC. Its protein reads: CASSRSGVTLFEQYF.